What follows describes a single T cell receptor beta chain. The PCR was carried out with 60 Vbeta primers and 13 Jbeta primers. Method: immunoSEQ multiplex PCR; TCRdb's copy keeps in-frame clones and lacks some. The sample lists around 200,000 clones; approximately 75% were seen once. Those who donated were healthy bone marrow donors. These data originate in a study of cytomegalovirus exposure and HLA in healthy donors. The source material was PBMCs. The TCR comes from a man aged 25-40 years in good health and CMV-seropositive.

The CDR3 sequence is CASSLLAGGSYNEQFF. The DNA of the CDR3 is TGTGCCAGCAGCCTACTAGCGGGAGGATCCTACAATGAGCAGTTCTTC. The V call is TRBV9, the J call TRBJ2-1, with TRBD2 matching over 12 bases. Germline-derived CDR1 and CDR2 are SGDLS and YYNGEE. The CDR3 totals 16 residues. Trimming cost V 4 bases and J 1 base; bases outside gene matches: 3. Supplemented by reference TRBV9 and TRBJ2-1, the full variable domain reads DSGVTQTPKHLITATGQRVTLRCSPRSGDLSVYWYQQSLDQGLQFLIQYYNGEERAKGNILERFSAQQFPDLHSELNLSSLELGDSALYFCASSLLAGGSYNEQFFGPGTRLTVL.